The T cell receptor beta chain described here comes from a study of blood T cell repertoires in COVID-19. TCRdb's table, derived via immunoSEQ multiplex PCR, lists solely in-frame clones and lacks some. In the table there are some 79,000 clones, more than 85% of which are singletons. Germline lookup yields CDR1 MNHEY and CDR2 SMNVEV (reference sequence). Trimming cost V 6 bases and J 6 bases, with 11 bases left between them. CDR3 length: 12 amino acids. This clonotype was obtained from a man between 65 and 85 years old with active or convalescent COVID-19. The sequencing input was peripheral blood. This chain joins TRBV27 and TRBJ1-2; unclear D gene. CDR3 sequence (DNA): TGTGCCAGCAGCCCCGAGGGTAATGGCTACACCTTC. Protein product: CASSPEGNGYTF.